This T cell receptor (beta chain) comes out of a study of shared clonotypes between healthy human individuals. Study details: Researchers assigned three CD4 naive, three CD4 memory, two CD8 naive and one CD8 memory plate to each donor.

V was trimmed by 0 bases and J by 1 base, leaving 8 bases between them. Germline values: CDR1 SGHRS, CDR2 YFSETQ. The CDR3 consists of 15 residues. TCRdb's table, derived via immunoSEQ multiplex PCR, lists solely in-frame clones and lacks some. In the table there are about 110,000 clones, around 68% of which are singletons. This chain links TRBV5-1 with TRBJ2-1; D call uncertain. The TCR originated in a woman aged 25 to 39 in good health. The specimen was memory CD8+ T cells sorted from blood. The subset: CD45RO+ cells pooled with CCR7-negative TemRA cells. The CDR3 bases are TGCGCCAGCAGCTTGGAGCACCCTTCCTACAATGAGCAGTTCTTC. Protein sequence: CASSLEHPSYNEQFF.